The next 22 T cell receptor beta chains were all read from a single sample in a study of T cells after yellow fever vaccination. A single record per CDR3 protein comes from TCRdb applying MiXCR to the 5' RACE reads. The table includes hundreds of thousands of distinct CDR3 sequences, about 10% detected once. This material consisted of CD4+ T cells sorted from PBMCs, taken 5 days after the yellow fever booster vaccination. The receptor source for this set is a man between 18 and 35 years old who received the YFV17D yellow fever vaccine.

This clonotype was seen more than once but under ten times. The J gene is TRBJ2-7, the V gene TRBV7-9; the match to TRBD1 covers 8 bases. V gave up 5 bases and J gave up 5 bases; unmatched junction bases: 14. Germline V CDR1 and CDR2: SEHNR, FQNEAQ (reference sequence). This CDR3 has 16 amino acids. The CDR3 nucleotides read TGTGCCAGCAGCCAGCGCGGACAGGGCAAGTTCCACGAGCAGTACTTC. Translated, it gives CASSQRGQGKFHEQYF.

The chain recombines TRBV6-2 or TRBV6-3 with TRBJ2-7; 7 bases agree with TRBD1. The CDR3 totals 14 residues. V shed 4 bases and J 3 bases; nucleotides not matched to a gene: 6. The germline V gene encodes CDR1 MNHEY and CDR2 SVGEGT. The CDR3 DNA follows: TGTGCCAGCAGTTCCCGACAGGGTGGCTACGAGCAGTACGTC. Its protein is CASSSRQGGYEQYV.

V gene TRBV5-4 combines with J gene TRBJ2-7, with 9 bases fitting TRBD1. The CDR3 extends over 15 amino acids. Germline lookup yields CDR1 SGHNT and CDR2 YYREEE (reference sequence). V was clipped by 4 bases and J by 0 bases; unmatched bases: 5. This CDR3 is CASSAGTGTSYEQYF. For the CDR3, the DNA is TGTGCCAGCAGCGCGGGGACAGGGACCTCCTACGAGCAGTACTTC.

This clonotype was observed at least ten times. The chain links TRBV4-2 to TRBJ1-5, with no clear D. Germline V gene lookup returns CDR1 LGHNA and CDR2 YNFKEQ. V was pared by 4 bases and J by 7 bases, with 14 bases between. The CDR3 loop spans 14 amino acids. This CDR3 reads CASSPATLRQPQHF. CDR3 nucleotides: TGTGCCAGCAGCCCAGCCACGTTGAGGCAGCCCCAGCATTTT.

The chain carries TRBV15 and TRBJ2-5; D is tentatively TRBD1 or TRBD2 (6 bases each). The CDR3 is 16 amino acids. V was cut by 7 bases and J by 5 bases, with 23 bases left in between. The germline V gene has CDR1 LNHNV and CDR2 YYDKDF (reference sequence). The CDR3 region has the DNA TGTGCCACCACCCCCAATCTGGGGGGCGTTGGTGAGACCCAGTACTTC. Translation: CATTPNLGGVGETQYF.

In this sample, this clonotype turned up a few times. This chain uses TRBV7-2 with TRBJ1-5, with 7 bases matching TRBD1. J lost 5 bases, V lost 4 bases, and 5 bases had no gene match. The length of the CDR3 is 14 residues. Germline assignment: CDR1 SGHTA and CDR2 FQGNSA. CDR3 in amino acids: CASSYRGGDQPQHF. CDR3 in DNA: TGTGCCAGCAGCTACAGGGGAGGGGATCAGCCCCAGCATTTT.

The chain employs TRBV7-2 and TRBJ1-5; 8 bases agree with TRBD1. The CDR3 is 13 residues long. The germline V gene has CDR1 SGHTA and CDR2 FQGNSA. Trimming cost V 5 bases and J 5 bases; bases outside gene matches: 2. The DNA of the CDR3 is TGTGCCAGCAGCAACAGGGGGGATCAGCCCCAGCATTTT. Amino acid sequence: CASSNRGDQPQHF.

This chain uses TRBV11-2 with TRBJ1-5, with D tentatively TRBD1 (6 bases). This CDR3 has 16 amino acids. Trimming took off 5 bases at V and 2 bases at J, with 16 bases between the two ends. CDR1 and CDR2 from the germline V gene are SGHAT and FQNNGV. CDR3 amino acids: CASSDGTSGGNQPQHF. CDR3 nucleotides: TGTGCCAGCAGCGATGGGACATCGGGAGGCAATCAGCCCCAGCATTTT.

This rearrangement joins TRBV12-3 or TRBV12-4 to TRBJ1-6, with no clear D. This CDR3 contains 16 residues. V was shortened by 3 bases and J by 4 bases, with 13 bases between the two germline ends. The CDR3 here is CASSFHFGGYNSPLHF. The DNA for the CDR3 is TGTGCCAGCAGTTTTCATTTTGGAGGGTATAATTCACCCCTCCACTTT.

Only a few counts were recorded for this clonotype. The CDR3: CASSAGQGMGQPQHF. The CDR3 DNA reads TGTGCCAGCAGCGCGGGACAGGGTATGGGCCAGCCCCAGCATTTT. This rearrangement joins TRBV7-9 to TRBJ1-5; 9 bases fit TRBD1. The V gene's germline CDR1 is SEHNR and CDR2 FQNEAQ (reference sequence). CDR3 size: 15 residues. V lost 5 bases and J lost 7; bases outside the gene matches: 9.

This clonotype was seen only a few times. This rearrangement joins TRBV7-9 to TRBJ2-7; tentative D call: TRBD1 (6 bases). Trimming stripped 4 bases from V and 2 bases from J, with 15 bases between. The CDR3 is 15 amino acids. Germline CDR1 reads SEHNR; CDR2 reads FQNEAQ (reference sequence). The CDR3 DNA is TGTGCCAGCAGCTGGGGGCCGGGGCACGCCTACGAGCAGTACTTC. It codes for CASSWGPGHAYEQYF.

The CDR3 bases are TGTGCCAGCAGCTTCGCTCGTCCCGGGGAGCTGTTTTTT. Residues: CASSFARPGELFF. The V and J genes are TRBV5-6 and TRBJ2-2; unclear D gene. V was clipped by 2 bases and J by 6 bases, with 8 bases between them. CDR3 length: 13 amino acids. CDR1 is SGHDT, CDR2 YYEEEE, per germline.

This clonotype was observed a few times. The rearrangement uses TRBV7-9 and TRBJ1-4, with unresolved D. Between the trimmed V and J ends, which lost 5 bases and 8 bases, there was a span of 15 bases. The CDR3 length is 14 residues. From germline, CDR1 is SEHNR and CDR2 FQNEAQ (reference sequence). The CDR3 DNA is TGTGCCAGCAGCCTACAGTCCGGGAGGGAAAAACTGTTTTTT. Protein: CASSLQSGREKLFF.

Ten or more counts support this clonotype. The genes are TRBV5-4 and TRBJ2-7; the D call may be TRBD1 or TRBD2 (5 bases each). Between the trimmed V and J ends, which lost 4 bases and 6 bases, there was a span of 11 bases. The V gene's germline CDR1 is SGHNT and CDR2 YYREEE (reference sequence). The CDR3 totals 12 residues. The CDR3 bases are TGTGCCAGCAGCCGGGACCGAGGCGAGCAGTACTTC. Encoded protein: CASSRDRGEQYF.

J is TRBJ2-1 and V is TRBV19; 7 positions agree with TRBD1. This CDR3 has 15 amino acids. CDR1 is LNHDA, CDR2 SQIVND, per germline (reference sequence). J was trimmed by 2 bases and V by 0 bases; bases with no gene match: 1. The CDR3 is CASSIERGPYNEQFF. In DNA, the CDR3 is TGTGCCAGTAGTATAGAGAGGGGGCCCTACAATGAGCAGTTCTTC. Together with reference TRBV19 and TRBJ2-1, the CDR3 gives the full variable domain: DGGITQSPKYLFRKEGQNVTLSCEQNLNHDAMYWYRQDPGQGLRLIYYSQIVNDFQKGDIAEGYSVSREKKESFPLTVTSAQKNPTAFYLCASSIERGPYNEQFFGPGTRLTVL.

This clonotype has a count of ten or more. J is TRBJ1-4 and V is TRBV7-2; D unresolved. The CDR3 extends over 13 amino acids. The V gene's germline CDR1 is SGHTA and CDR2 FQGNSA. Between the trimmed V and J ends, which lost 3 bases and 8 bases, there was a span of 10 bases. CDR3 amino acids: CASSFAGVEKLFF. CDR3 sequence (DNA): TGTGCCAGCAGCTTTGCCGGGGTAGAAAAACTGTTTTTT. Full variable domain (remainder filled in from reference TRBV7-2 and TRBJ1-4): GAGVSQSPSNKVTEKGKDVELRCDPISGHTALYWYRQSLGQGLEFLIYFQGNSAPDKSGLPSDRFSAERTGGSVSTLTIQRTQQEDSAVYLCASSFAGVEKLFFGSGTQLSVL.

This clonotype showed up many times. The chain joins TRBV9 to TRBJ2-2; D not resolved. V lost 2 bases and J lost 4, with 12 bases in between. Per the germline V gene, CDR1 is SGDLS and CDR2 is YYNGEE. The CDR3 spans 15 residues. The CDR3 sequence: CASSVVMDGTGELFF. As DNA, the CDR3 is TGTGCCAGCAGCGTCGTCATGGACGGCACCGGGGAGCTGTTTTTT. Together with reference TRBV9 and TRBJ2-2, the CDR3 gives the full variable domain: DSGVTQTPKHLITATGQRVTLRCSPRSGDLSVYWYQQSLDQGLQFLIQYYNGEERAKGNILERFSAQQFPDLHSELNLSSLELGDSALYFCASSVVMDGTGELFFGEGSRLTVL.

This CDR3 reads CASSLAGGLTDTQYF. CDR3 DNA sequence: TGTGCCAGCAGCTTAGCGGGGGGGCTCACAGATACGCAGTATTTT. V usage is TRBV3-1 and J usage is TRBJ2-3, with 11 bases identical to TRBD2. The CDR3 consists of 15 residues. Germline loops: CDR1 LGHDT, CDR2 YNNKEL (reference sequence). J lost 2 bases, V lost 5 bases, and 3 bases had no gene match.

This clonotype was counted between two and nine times. This sequence joins TRBV3-1 and TRBJ2-2; D not resolved. The length of the CDR3 is 17 residues. Trimming shortened V by 3 bases and J by 2 bases, and 16 bases separated the two germline ends. Germline CDR1 is LGHDT and CDR2 is YNNKEL (reference sequence). The CDR3 DNA reads TGTGCCAGCAGCCATCTCGGGTCAGCTAGAAACACCGGGGAGCTGTTTTTT. As protein: CASSHLGSARNTGELFF.

This clonotype was observed many times. The rearrangement links TRBV29-1 to TRBJ2-1, with D perhaps assigned TRBD1 or TRBD2 (5 bases each). The length of the CDR3 is 14 residues. Between the trimmed V and J ends, which lost 7 bases and 1 base, there was a span of 14 bases. The germline V gene encodes CDR1 SQVTM and CDR2 ANQGSEA. Here the CDR3 DNA reads TGCAGCGGAACCGGGACCCCGTCCTACAATGAGCAGTTCTTC. This gives the protein CSGTGTPSYNEQFF.

This clonotype was seen ten or more times. The chain employs TRBV4-3 and TRBJ1-3; D ambiguous. Trimming left V 4 bases short and J 2 bases short, with 12 bases between. CDR3 length equals 15 residues. Looked up from germline, CDR1 is LGHNA and CDR2 is YSLEER. The CDR3 is CASSPRGGPGNTIYF. CDR3 bases: TGCGCCAGCAGCCCCAGAGGAGGGCCTGGAAACACCATATATTTT.

The chain links TRBV18 to TRBJ1-1; tentative D call: TRBD1 (6 bases). V was clipped by 5 bases and J by 3 bases, with 19 bases between them. The CDR3 totals 16 residues. The V gene's germline CDR1 is KGHSH and CDR2 LQKENI. The CDR3 loop reads CASSVGQSQQYTEAFF. In nucleotides, the CDR3 is TGTGCCAGCTCAGTAGGACAGTCTCAACAGTACACTGAAGCTTTCTTT.